The rows below give T cell receptor beta chains drawn from one sample of a study of OX40 agonist ivuxolimab in advanced cancers. The table came from immunoSEQ multiplex PCR; TCRdb's copy has only in-frame clones and leaves some out. The sample has nearly 80,000 clones, about 91% seen once. The material sequenced was CD4+ or CD8+ T cells sorted from blood, taken in a trial of the OX40 agonist ivuxolimab. These receptors all come from an adult with an advanced solid tumor such as melanoma, head and neck, liver or kidney cancer. The CDR3 runs from the conserved cysteine through the conserved F or W. Each record gives: D gene, V gene, J gene, clone size, CDR3 DNA, CDR3 protein. The D gene is left open where the match is weak. The size field is filled for only some rows; it gives once, few, many or a size class.

.	TRBV5-4	TRBJ1-1	.	TGTGCCAGCAGCTTCGGACAGCGGAACACTGAAGCTTTCTTT	CASSFGQRNTEAFF
.	TRBV6-1	TRBJ2-2	.	TGTGCCAGCAGAAAGAGCGGCACCGGGGAGCTGTTTTTT	CASRKSGTGELFF
.	TRBV28	TRBJ1-1	.	TGTGCCAGCAGCGGGATCAGGGGAGGAACTGAAGCTTTCTTT	CASSGIRGGTEAFF
.	TRBV5-6	TRBJ1-5	.	TGTGCCAGCAGCGTGACAGGCAGTTCGGAGCCCCAGCATTTT	CASSVTGSSEPQHF
.	TRBV11-2	TRBJ2-3	.	TGTGCCAGCAGCACATTGACCACAGATACGCAGTATTTT	CASSTLTTDTQYF
.	TRBV28	TRBJ1-2	.	TGTGCCAGCGCAGGGAAGGGCTATGGCTACACCTTC	CASAGKGYGYTF
.	TRBV6-1	TRBJ2-1	.	TGTGCCAGCAGTGCCGTCCGGGGCGGTGAGCAGTTCTTC	CASSAVRGGEQFF
TRBD1	TRBV5-1	TRBJ1-1	.	TGCGCCAGCAGCTCCGGACAGGTCAACACTGAAGCTTTCTTT	CASSSGQVNTEAFF
.	TRBV28	TRBJ1-4	.	TGTGCCAGCAGGGGTCGTGCAACTAATGAAAAACTGTTTTTT	CASRGRATNEKLFF
.	TRBV4-1	TRBJ2-7	.	TGCGCCAGCAGCCACTCCTCCTACGAGCAGTACTTC	CASSHSSYEQYF
.	TRBV5-6	TRBJ2-5	.	TGTGCCAGCAGCTTCGGGGGGCGCCGAGAGACCCAGTACTTC	CASSFGGRRETQYF
.	TRBV28	TRBJ2-3	.	TGTGCCAGCCGCACGGGAGCCCCAGATACGCAGTATTTT	CASRTGAPDTQYF
.	TRBV5-4	TRBJ2-2	.	TGTGCCAGCAGCTTTAAGGGGCGCACCGGGGAGCTGTTTTTT	CASSFKGRTGELFF
.	TRBV5-1	TRBJ2-7	once	TGCGCCAGCAGCCCCAATTTTGGGACGAGCTCCTACGAGCAGTACTTC	CASSPNFGTSSYEQYF
.	TRBV11-2	TRBJ1-4	once	TGTGCCAGCAGCCCGTTCGGGGTGGGGGAAAAACTGTTTTTT	CASSPFGVGEKLFF
.	TRBV4-1	TRBJ2-3	once	TGCGCCAGCAGCCAGATAAACATGGGGTTCACAGATACGCAGTATTTT	CASSQINMGFTDTQYF
TRBD2	TRBV2	TRBJ2-3	once	TGTGCCAGCAGTGGCCTTCTAGCGGGCAGGGCAGATACGCAGTATTTT	CASSGLLAGRADTQYF
TRBD2	TRBV2	TRBJ2-1	few	TGTGCCGGGTCACTAGCGGTATCCTACAATGAGCAGTTCTTC	CAGSLAVSYNEQFF
.	TRBV10-3	TRBJ2-2	.	TGTGCCATCAGTGAGTCGACCCCGCGGAGGCATCGGAACACCGGGGAGCTGTTTTTT	CAISESTPRRHRNTGELFF
.	TRBV9	TRBJ2-7	.	TGTGCCAGCAGCCCCCAAATCCAGCGGAACACCTACGAGCAGTACTTC	CASSPQIQRNTYEQYF
TRBD2	TRBV5-1	TRBJ2-7	.	TGCGCCAGCTCCGCGGGGGGTCACACCTACGAGCAGTACTTC	CASSAGGHTYEQYF
.	TRBV6-6	TRBJ2-5	.	TGTGCCAGCAGTTACCCCAGGGGCCAAGAGACCCAGTACTTC	CASSYPRGQETQYF
.	TRBV7-2	TRBJ2-3	.	TGTGCCAGCAGCTTACCAAGGTGGGATACGCAGTATTTT	CASSLPRWDTQYF
.	TRBV28	TRBJ2-1	.	TGTGCCAGCAGTCCCTCGACAGGTCCCTTCGGGACTCTCCTCAATGAGCAGTTCTTC	CASSPSTGPFGTLLNEQFF
TRBD2	TRBV11-3	TRBJ2-1	once	TGTGCCAGCAGCTTAGAGTCCAGCGGGAAGGGCAATGAGCAGTTCTTC	CASSLESSGKGNEQFF
TRBD2	TRBV2	TRBJ2-2	.	TGTGCCAGAAGACTAGCGGCCGCCGGGGAGCTGTTTTTT	CARRLAAAGELFF
.	TRBV7-9	TRBJ2-1	.	TGTGCCAGCAGCAACAGGGATGAGCAGTTCTTC	CASSNRDEQFF
.	TRBV28	TRBJ1-5	.	TGTGCCAGCAGTTTTGGGGGGCAGCCCCAGCATTTT	CASSFGGQPQHF
TRBD1	TRBV11-2	TRBJ2-1	once	TGTGCCAGCAGCTTATATAGGGGGCTGTCTCATGAGCAGTTCTTC	CASSLYRGLSHEQFF
.	TRBV27	TRBJ2-7	.	TGTGCCAGCAGTCCCGGGGCGGAAAGCCCTTCCTACGAGCAGTACTTC	CASSPGAESPSYEQYF
.	TRBV9	TRBJ1-2	.	TGTGCCAGCAGCGGTCTAAGGGGCTACACCTTC	CASSGLRGYTF
.	TRBV27	TRBJ2-2	.	TGTGCCAGCAGCCCCTGGGTCAGTTCCGCCGGGGAGCTGTTTTTT	CASSPWVSSAGELFF
TRBD1	TRBV5-1	TRBJ1-3	.	TGCGCCAGCAGCGGACAGGGGGTTTATGGAAACACCATATATTTT	CASSGQGVYGNTIYF
.	TRBV2	TRBJ2-5	.	TGTGCCAGCAGTTGGCAGGCTAAAGAGACCCAGTACTTC	CASSWQAKETQYF
.	TRBV19	TRBJ1-1	few	TGTGCCAGTAGTGTAACAGCTCTCCCAGTCGGGGCTTTCTTT	CASSVTALPVGAFF
.	TRBV11-2	TRBJ1-3	.	TGTGCCAGCACCCCCGGGACAACTGGAAACACCATATATTTT	CASTPGTTGNTIYF
TRBD1	TRBV27	TRBJ1-1	once	TGTGCCAGCAGTTTCGGGACAGGGAACACTGAAGCTTTCTTT	CASSFGTGNTEAFF
.	TRBV19	TRBJ1-2	.	TGTGCCAGTAGTATAAGGAACAGTCGTGACTACACCTTC	CASSIRNSRDYTF
.	TRBV30	TRBJ2-5	.	TGTGCCTGGAGTATAGCTAGGACAGAGACCCAGTACTTC	CAWSIARTETQYF
TRBD2	TRBV7-2	TRBJ2-7	.	TGTGCCAGCAGCTTATTTGCTAGCGGGGTGTACGAGCAGTACTTC	CASSLFASGVYEQYF
.	TRBV11-2	TRBJ2-5	.	TGTGCCAGCAGCTTAGGGGGGGCCCAGTACTTC	CASSLGGAQYF
.	TRBV10-3	TRBJ2-7	.	TGTGCCATCAGTGAGTCGATCTACGAGCAGTACTTC	CAISESIYEQYF
.	TRBV7-3	TRBJ1-1	once	TGTGCCAGCAGCTTCTGGGTGGAGCCCGGTCCGAACACTGAAGCTTTCTTT	CASSFWVEPGPNTEAFF
.	TRBV4-1	TRBJ1-4	.	TGCGCCAGCAGCCAACCGATGACAACTAATGAAAAACTGTTTTTT	CASSQPMTTNEKLFF